These 15 T cell receptor beta chains came from one sample sequenced in a study of T cells in tumors after PD-1 blockade. Using immunoSEQ multiplex PCR, the repertoire was profiled, and TCRdb retains in-frame clones only, with some absent. The data hold 11,000 to 15,000 clones, with 55% to 75% observed a single time. This material consisted of tumor tissue, taken after anti-PD-1 treatment. The origin of the receptors is a human donor with cutaneous squamous cell carcinoma.

The rearrangement uses TRBV25-1 and TRBJ1-1; D is possibly TRBD1 (5 bases). V dropped 2 bases and J dropped 12 bases, with 10 bases sitting between them. CDR3 size: 11 residues. Germline loops: CDR1 MGHDK, CDR2 SYGVNS. CDR3 residues: CASSEGGTPFF. The CDR3 region has the DNA TGTGCCAGCAGTGAAGGGGGGACGCCTTTCTTT. Filled out from reference TRBV25-1 and TRBJ1-1, the complete variable domain reads EADIYQTPRYLVIGTGKKITLECSQTMGHDKMYWYQQDPGMELHLIHYSYGVNSTEKGDLSSESTVSRIRTEHFPLTLESARPSHTSQYLCASSEGGTPFFGQGTRLTVV.

The chain joins TRBV11-2 to TRBJ2-2, with 9 bases aligning to TRBD2. J lost 4 bases, V lost 3 bases, and 12 bases had no gene match. CDR3 length equals 18 residues. Looked up from germline, CDR1 is SGHAT and CDR2 is FQNNGV. CDR3: CASSFPLGGGAGTGELFF. The CDR3 region has the DNA TGTGCCAGCAGCTTCCCTTTGGGCGGGGGGGCCGGCACCGGGGAGCTGTTTTTT.

This clone appeared a single time. V is TRBV24-1 and J is TRBJ2-7; the match to TRBD2 covers 8 bases. The length of the CDR3 is 16 residues. V dropped 2 bases and J dropped 2; count of bases not matched to a gene: 7. The germline V gene has CDR1 KGHDR and CDR2 SFDVKD. The CDR3 DNA reads TGTGCCACCAGTGATTCAAATAGCGGGAAGCCCTACGAGCAGTACTTC. Its protein product is CATSDSNSGKPYEQYF.

The rearrangement joins TRBV3-1 (or the pseudogene TRBV3-2) to TRBJ2-3; D is unclear. Germline V lookup: CDR1 LGHDT, CDR2 YNNKEL (reference sequence). V was clipped by 2 bases and J by 0 bases, with 9 bases between them. The CDR3 consists of 15 residues. CDR3 loop: CASSQRQASTDTQYF. The CDR3 DNA reads as TGTGCCAGCAGCCAAAGGCAGGCTAGCACAGATACGCAGTATTTT.

In its sample, this clone is medium-sized. This chain connects TRBV11-3 to TRBJ2-1; tentative D call: TRBD1 (5 bases). Looked up from germline, CDR1 is SGHNT and CDR2 is YENEEA. Trimming stripped 5 bases from V and 5 bases from J, with 19 bases between. This CDR3 is 16 amino acids long. The CDR3 DNA sequence: TGTGCCAGCAGCATTACAACAGGTCATCACAACAATGAGCAGTTCTTC. Its translation is CASSITTGHHNNEQFF.

This clone has only one observation. The chain links TRBV20-1 to TRBJ2-7, with 9 bases that match TRBD1. From germline, CDR1 is DFQATT and CDR2 SNEGSKA (reference sequence). With V trimmed by 3 bases and J by 6 bases, 9 bases remained unmatched. CDR3 size: 14 residues. CDR3 sequence (DNA): TGCAGTGCTAGTTACAGGGGGCGCAGTTCCGAGCAGTACTTC. Residues: CSASYRGRSSEQYF.

Only one count was recorded for this clone. The V and J genes are TRBV7-8 and TRBJ1-1, with D uncertain. The CDR3 loop spans 13 amino acids. Trimming stripped 7 bases from V and 1 base from J, with 10 bases between. Germline V gene data show CDR1 as SGHVS and CDR2 as FQNEAQ. CDR3 sequence (DNA): TGTGCCAGCACCGGAAGGCAGAACACTGAAGCTTTCTTT. It specifies CASTGRQNTEAFF.

A few counts support this clone. This sequence joins TRBV4-2 and TRBJ1-2; D uncertain. The germline V and J ends were trimmed by 0 bases and 3 bases, with 5 bases remaining between them. CDR3 size: 13 residues. The germline V gene has CDR1 LGHNA and CDR2 YNFKEQ. The CDR3 DNA follows: TGTGCCAGCAGCCAAGAACAGTACTATGGCTACACCTTC. It yields the protein CASSQEQYYGYTF.

This clone turned up a few times. The chain is built from TRBV27 and TRBJ2-1; D is undetermined. This CDR3 has 14 residues. V was trimmed by 7 bases and J by 7 bases, leaving 17 bases between them. CDR1 is MNHEY and CDR2 is SMNVEV in the germline V gene (reference sequence). CDR3 region: CASTLGNLGNEQFF. The DNA of the CDR3 is TGTGCCAGCACTCTGGGAAATTTAGGTAATGAGCAGTTCTTC.

The J gene is TRBJ2-5, the V gene TRBV16, with a possible D match to TRBD1 (6 bases). The germline gives CDR1 KGHSY, CDR2 FQNENV. Trimming removed 1 base from V and 5 bases from J, with 23 bases in between. The CDR3 extends over 18 amino acids. The CDR3 DNA sequence: TGTGCCAGCAGCCAATTATCGCCGCTGGGCAGGCAGGGGGAGACCCAGTACTTC. It yields the protein CASSQLSPLGRQGETQYF.

This clone was seen more than once but under ten times. The V gene is TRBV24-1, the J gene TRBJ1-5; 11 bases match TRBD1. There are 15 residues in the CDR3. The junction had 5 bases not matched to a gene; V was cut back by 10 bases and J by 1 base. Looked up from germline, CDR1 is KGHDR and CDR2 is SFDVKD. The CDR3 is CATGQGAQSNQPQHF. In DNA form, the CDR3 reads TGTGCCACAGGACAGGGGGCTCAAAGCAATCAGCCCCAGCATTTT.

In this sample, this clone is medium-sized. The chain has TRBV28 and TRBJ2-1, with 7 bases lining up with TRBD1. This CDR3 contains 15 residues. Germline CDR1 reads MDHEN; CDR2 reads SYDVKM. V lost 10 bases to trimming and J lost 7 bases; unmatched junction nucleotides: 16. As DNA, the CDR3 is TGTGCCACCGACCCCGGGCAGGGGGACCTTAATGAGCAGTTCTTC. Translating it yields CATDPGQGDLNEQFF.

The V call is TRBV7-3, the J call TRBJ2-1; 8 nucleotides agree with TRBD2. The germline V gene encodes CDR1 SGHTA and CDR2 FQGTGA. This CDR3 comprises 15 residues. V was pared by 5 bases and J by 2 bases, with 5 bases of the junction left unmatched. CDR3 region: CASSPSGSPYNEQFF. The CDR3 region has the DNA TGTGCCAGCAGCCCGAGCGGGAGTCCCTACAATGAGCAGTTCTTC.

The rearrangement links TRBV6-1 to TRBJ2-7; D perhaps matches TRBD2 (5 bases). CDR3 length: 13 residues. Trimming took off 1 base at V and 2 bases at J, with 6 bases between the two ends. Germline V gene lookup returns CDR1 MNHNS and CDR2 SASEGT. CDR3 sequence: CASSEGGAYEQYF. In nucleotides, the CDR3 is TGTGCCAGCAGTGAAGGGGGAGCCTACGAGCAGTACTTC.

This clone has more than one count but fewer than ten. The chain is built from TRBV20-1 and TRBJ1-3, with D uncertain. The V and J ends lost 3 bases and 0 bases respectively, with 24 bases between them. The CDR3 spans 19 residues. Germline V gives CDR1 DFQATT, CDR2 SNEGSKA (reference sequence). The CDR3 here is CSASSRDSGKINSGNTIYF. The CDR3 DNA reads TGCAGTGCTAGTAGTAGAGATTCCGGAAAAATTAACTCTGGAAACACCATATATTTT.